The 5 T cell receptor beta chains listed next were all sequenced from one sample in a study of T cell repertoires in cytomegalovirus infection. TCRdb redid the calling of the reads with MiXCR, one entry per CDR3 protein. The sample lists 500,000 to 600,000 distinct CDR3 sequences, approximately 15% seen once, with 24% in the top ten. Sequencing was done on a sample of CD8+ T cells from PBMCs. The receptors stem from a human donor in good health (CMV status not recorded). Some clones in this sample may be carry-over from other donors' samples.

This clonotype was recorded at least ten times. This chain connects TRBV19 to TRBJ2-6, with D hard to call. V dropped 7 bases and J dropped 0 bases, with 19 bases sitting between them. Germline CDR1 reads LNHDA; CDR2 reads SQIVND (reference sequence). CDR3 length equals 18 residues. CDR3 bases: TGTGCCAGTACAAAGGGTCCCCTTACAGACTCTGGGGCCAACGTCCTGACTTTC. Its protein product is CASTKGPLTDSGANVLTF.

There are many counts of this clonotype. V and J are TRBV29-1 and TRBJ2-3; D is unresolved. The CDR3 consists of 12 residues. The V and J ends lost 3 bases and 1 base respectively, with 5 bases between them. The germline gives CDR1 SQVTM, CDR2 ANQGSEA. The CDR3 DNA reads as TGCAGCGTTGAGGCACGCACAGATACGCAGTATTTT. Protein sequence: CSVEARTDTQYF.

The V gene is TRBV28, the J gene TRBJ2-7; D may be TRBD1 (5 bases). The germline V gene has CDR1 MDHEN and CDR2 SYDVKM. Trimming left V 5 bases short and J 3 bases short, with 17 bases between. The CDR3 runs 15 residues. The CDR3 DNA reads TGTGCCAGCAGTACGACGTGGGGTCAGGGCTACGAGCAGTACTTC. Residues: CASSTTWGQGYEQYF.

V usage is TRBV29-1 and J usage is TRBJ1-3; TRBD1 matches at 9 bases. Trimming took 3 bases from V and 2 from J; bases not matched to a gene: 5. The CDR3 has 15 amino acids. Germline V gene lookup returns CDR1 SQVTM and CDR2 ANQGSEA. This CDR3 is CSVEGTGSAGNTIYF. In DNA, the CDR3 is TGCAGCGTTGAGGGGACAGGGTCAGCTGGAAACACCATATATTTT.

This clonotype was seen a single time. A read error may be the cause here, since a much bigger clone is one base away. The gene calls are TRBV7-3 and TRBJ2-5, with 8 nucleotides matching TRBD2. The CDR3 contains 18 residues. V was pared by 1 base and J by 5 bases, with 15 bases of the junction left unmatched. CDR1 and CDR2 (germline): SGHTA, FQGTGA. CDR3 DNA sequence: TGTGCCAGCAGCTTAAGAGGGACTAGGGGGGGGGCGATCGAGACCCAGTACTTC. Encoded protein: CASSLRGTRGGAIETQYF.